This paragraph covers one T cell receptor beta chain sequence. Its antigen is still unknown. This entry belongs to a study of T cell responses to AZD1222 COVID-19 vaccine. Regarding the study as a whole: Of spike-specific TCRs, nearly half reportedly target regions left unmutated in variants. Spike-specific TCR breadth rose after two AZD1222 doses, and depth rose as well. The number of AZD1222 recipients seropositive at baseline was only 5 to 7. Along spike, vaccine-associated CD4 TCRs were found throughout, with dominance at 160-218 and 743-854.

J lost 1 base, V lost 1 base, and 5 bases had no gene match. The CDR3 has 16 amino acids. The germline gives CDR1 MNHEY, CDR2 SVGAGI. Clones were read by immunoSEQ multiplex PCR, and TCRdb kept only the in-frame ones, dropping some. The sample yields tens of thousands of clones, about nine tenths seen once. The chain combines TRBV6-5 with TRBJ2-3; TRBD2 matches at 7 bases. The sample consisted of peripheral blood, taken on day 0 of AZD1222 vaccination. The receptor's source is an adult in good health. CDR3 in DNA: TGTGCCAGCAGTTACTGGGGGGGTGGTGGCACAGATACGCAGTATTTT. It is translated as CASSYWGGGGTDTQYF.